This TCR beta chain was sequenced for a study of cytomegalovirus exposure and HLA in healthy donors. This clone occurred a few times. CDR3 length equals 14 residues. Germline-derived CDR1 and CDR2 are SGDLS and YYNGEE. V lost 4 bases, J lost 5 bases, and 8 bases stayed unmatched. Primers: 60 Vbeta forward and 13 Jbeta reverse. Produced via immunoSEQ multiplex PCR; TCRdb's table is partial and in-frame only. This table has around 200,000 clones, roughly 72% appearing once. V and J are TRBV9 and TRBJ2-7, with 8 bases that match TRBD2. The specimen sequenced was PBMCs. The clonotype originates from a woman in her 30s in good health and CMV-seropositive. The CDR3 region is CASSPRGLVHEQYF. DNA of the CDR3: TGTGCCAGCAGCCCGAGGGGACTAGTACACGAGCAGTACTTC.